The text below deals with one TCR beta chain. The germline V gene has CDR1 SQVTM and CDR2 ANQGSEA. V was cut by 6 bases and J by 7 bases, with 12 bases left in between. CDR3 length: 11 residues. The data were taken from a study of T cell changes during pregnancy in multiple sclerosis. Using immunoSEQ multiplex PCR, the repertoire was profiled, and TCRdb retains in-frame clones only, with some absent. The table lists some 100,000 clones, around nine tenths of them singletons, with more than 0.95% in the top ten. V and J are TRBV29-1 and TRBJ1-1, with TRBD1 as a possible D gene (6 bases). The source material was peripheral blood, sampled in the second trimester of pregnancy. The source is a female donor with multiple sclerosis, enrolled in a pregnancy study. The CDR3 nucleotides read TGCAGCGTCAGGACAGACCTTGAAGCTTTCTTT. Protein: CSVRTDLEAFF.